This T cell receptor (beta chain) was documented in a study of T-cell reconstitution after alpha-beta-depleted transplantation in children. The CDR3 is 14 amino acids. CDR1 is MNHNS and CDR2 is SASEGT in the germline V gene. Trimming removed 8 bases from V and 5 bases from J, with 18 bases in between. Using unique molecular identifiers, the investigators prepared the TCRbeta library. MiXCR was run by TCRdb on the PCR reads, yielding one entry per CDR3 protein. The sample shows some 150,000 distinct CDR3 sequences, roughly 9% of them seen only once. General study results and limits: T-cell numbers and diversity, one year after transplant, stemmed largely from T cells that were newly produced. Expanded clones from the graft, numbering several hundred, reportedly supplied alpha-beta T cells about two months after transplant. Surviving recipient cells, namely T cells and thymic progenitors, were the source of high day-60 TCRbeta diversity in some patients.

As for this clonotype: Its antigen is unidentified.

Sequencing was performed on PBMCs, mostly from graft donor cells, taken 180 days after TCRalphabeta/CD19-depleted stem cell transplant. The origin of this receptor is a female patient aged 2-15 years who had a stem cell transplant for congenital amegakaryocytic thrombocytopenia, so the T cells may come from the graft donor. The gene calls are TRBV6-1 and TRBJ2-5; tentatively, D is TRBD2 (5 bases). CDR3 bases: TGTGCCAGCGGAGGAAGCGTAGCCAGCGAGACCCAGTACTTC. It is translated as CASGGSVASETQYF.